This T cell receptor beta chain comes out of a study of PD-L1 blockade in urothelial cancer. Urothelial carcinoma affected the patients, and it was locally advanced or metastatic. Assay: immunoSEQ multiplex PCR; the TCRdb copy retains only in-frame clones and omits some. The sample contains some 100,000 clones, about 89% of which appear only once. The V segment lost 3 bases and the J segment 3 bases; nucleotides outside the gene matches: 7. CDR1 MGHRA and CDR2 YSYEKL come from the germline V gene. The CDR3 has 16 residues. The chain joins TRBV4-1 to TRBJ2-1; 8 nucleotides align to TRBD2. This clonotype originated in a woman of 80 years or more with urothelial cancer. This specimen was PBMCs, taken around atezolizumab (anti-PD-L1) treatment. CDR3 nucleotide sequence: TGCGCCAGCAGCCATCCTAGCGGGTATGACTACAATGAGCAGTTCTTC. Protein sequence: CASSHPSGYDYNEQFF.